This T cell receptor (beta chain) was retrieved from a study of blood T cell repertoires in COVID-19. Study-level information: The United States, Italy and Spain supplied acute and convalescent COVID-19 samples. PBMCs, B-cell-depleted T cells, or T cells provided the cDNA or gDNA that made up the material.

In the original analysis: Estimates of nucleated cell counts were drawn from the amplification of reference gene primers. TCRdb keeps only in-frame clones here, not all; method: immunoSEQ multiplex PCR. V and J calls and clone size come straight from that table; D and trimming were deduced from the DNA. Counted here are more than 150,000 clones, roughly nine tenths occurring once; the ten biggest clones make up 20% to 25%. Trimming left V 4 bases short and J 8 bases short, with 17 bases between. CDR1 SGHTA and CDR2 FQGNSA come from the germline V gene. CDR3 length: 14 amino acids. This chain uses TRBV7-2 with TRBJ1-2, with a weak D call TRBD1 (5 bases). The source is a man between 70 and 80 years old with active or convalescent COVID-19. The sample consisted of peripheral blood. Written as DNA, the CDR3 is TGTGCCAGCAGCTCCCCTTTGGGGGGAGGAGGCTACACCTTC. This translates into CASSSPLGGGGYTF.